The clone carrying this T cell receptor beta chain was picked up one time. Antigen specificity is unknown. The data originate from a study of cytomegalovirus exposure and HLA in healthy donors. Findings and caveats of the study: TCR beta V- and J-gene trimming was later associated with a missense DCLRE1C variant. There were some V segments, including TRBV6-2 and TRBV6-3, excluded as indistinguishable.

Germline V gene sequence: CDR1 KGHSH, CDR2 LQKENI. V lost 0 bases, J lost 2 bases, and 11 bases lay in between. The CDR3 has 15 amino acids. The PCR contained 60 Vbeta and 13 Jbeta primers. TCRdb's copy holds only in-frame clones and misses some; the assay was immunoSEQ multiplex PCR. The repertoire holds about 64,000 clones, with 60% to 85% as singletons. The sequence was obtained from a male donor in good health and CMV-seropositive. The chain carries TRBV18 and TRBJ2-7; D is perhaps TRBD1 (5 bases). What was sequenced was PBMCs. The CDR3 coding sequence is TGTGCCAGCTCACCACCGCAGGGAACCCCCTACGAGCAGTACTTC. It encodes CASSPPQGTPYEQYF. Supplemented by reference TRBV18 and TRBJ2-7, the full variable domain reads NAGVMQNPRHLVRRRGQEARLRCSPMKGHSHVYWYRQLPEEGLKFMVYLQKENIIDESGMPKERFSAEFPKEGPSILRIQQVVRGDSAAYFCASSPPQGTPYEQYFGPGTRLTVT.